This note documents a single T cell receptor (beta chain) sequence. What it binds is unknown. There are 17 residues in the CDR3. Germline CDR1 is SNHLY and CDR2 is FYNNEI. Losses at the gene ends were 6 bases for V and 5 bases for J; bases not matched to a gene: 9. This sample was included in a study of cytomegalovirus exposure and HLA in healthy donors. Whole-study findings and limits: The likely origin of a cluster of highly shared sequence variants was a sequencing artifact.

PCR was performed using 60 Vbeta and 13 Jbeta primers. Some clones are missing from TCRdb's copy, which holds only in-frame ones; the method was immunoSEQ multiplex PCR. The sample holds under 85,000 clones, around 70% seen once. This clonotype was obtained from a woman aged 30 to 39 in good health and CMV-seropositive. The chain couples TRBV2 to TRBJ2-2; the match to TRBD2 covers 13 bases. Sequencing was done on a sample of PBMCs. The CDR3 is CASSYRRLAGGTGELFF. In nucleotides, the CDR3 is TGTGCCAGCAGCTACCGCCGACTAGCGGGAGGTACCGGGGAGCTGTTTTTT.